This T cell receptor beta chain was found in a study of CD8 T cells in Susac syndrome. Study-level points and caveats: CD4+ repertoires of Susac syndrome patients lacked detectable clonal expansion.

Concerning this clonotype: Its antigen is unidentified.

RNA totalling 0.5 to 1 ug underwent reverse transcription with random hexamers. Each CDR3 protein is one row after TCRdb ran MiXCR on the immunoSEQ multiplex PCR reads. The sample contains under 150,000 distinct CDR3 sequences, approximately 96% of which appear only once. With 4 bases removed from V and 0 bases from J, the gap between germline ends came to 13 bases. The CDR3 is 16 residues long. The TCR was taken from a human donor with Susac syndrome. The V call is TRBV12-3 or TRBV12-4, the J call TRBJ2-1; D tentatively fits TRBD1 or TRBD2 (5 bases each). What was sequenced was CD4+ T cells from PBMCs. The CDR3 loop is CASSSPGTASYNEQFF. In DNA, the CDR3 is TGTGCCAGCAGTTCCCCCGGGACGGCCTCCTACAATGAGCAGTTCTTC.